Below are 26 T cell receptor beta chains sequenced from a single sample in a study of blood T cells in healthy people across ages. Next came a second PCR, run for about 6 to 12 cycles, which used a sample-barcoded 5' primer along with a J-beta primer mix. TCRdb itself ran the 5' RACE reads through MiXCR, one entry per CDR3 protein. In the table there are approximately 800,000 distinct CDR3 sequences, approximately 24% of which are singletons. The sample also formed part of further work on T cells of mothers and their children.

Material: blood. The receptors originated from a boy aged 5-17 years in good health.

The genes are TRBV11-2 and TRBJ2-2; D is perhaps TRBD1 (6 bases). From germline, CDR1 is SGHAT and CDR2 FQNNGV. This CDR3 is 15 amino acids long. V gave up 2 bases and J gave up 5 bases, with 12 bases separating them. The CDR3: CASSLQGRGTGELFF. The CDR3 coding sequence is TGTGCCAGCAGCTTACAAGGAAGGGGGACCGGGGAGCTGTTTTTT. Using reference TRBV11-2 and TRBJ2-2 for the parts outside the CDR3, the full variable domain is EAGVAQSPRYKIIEKRQSVAFWCNPISGHATLYWYQQILGQGPKLLIQFQNNGVVDDSQLPKDRFSAERLKGVDSTLKIQPAKLEDSAVYLCASSLQGRGTGELFFGEGSRLTVL.

The J gene is TRBJ2-5, the V gene TRBV10-3, with 7 bases lining up with TRBD1. V shed 0 bases, J shed 1 base, and the junction held 11 bases outside the gene matches. The CDR3 extends over 18 amino acids. In germline, CDR1 is ENHRY, CDR2 SYGVKD. The CDR3 bases are TGTGCCATCAGTGAGTCTCAACAATGGACAGGCAGCCAAGAGACCCAGTACTTC. It specifies CAISESQQWTGSQETQYF.

This clonotype showed up just a few times. The chain recombines TRBV6-6 with TRBJ2-1, with a possible D match to TRBD1 (5 bases). With the DNA end fitting TRBJ2-7 better, the J assignment may be wrong. The CDR3 loop spans 11 amino acids. CDR1 is MNHNY, CDR2 SVGAGI, per germline (reference sequence). The DNA for the CDR3 is TGTGCCAGCAGTTACCAGGGTGAGCAGTACTTC. As protein: CASSYQGEQYF.

This clonotype was seen only a few times. The chain has TRBV29-1 and TRBJ2-4; 7 bases are shared with TRBD2. Germline V gene sequence: CDR1 SQVTM, CDR2 ANQGSEA. The CDR3 consists of 13 residues. V was pared by 4 bases and J by 6 bases, with 6 bases of the junction left unmatched. The CDR3 protein is CSVGAWGGNIQYF. The DNA for the CDR3 is TGCAGCGTTGGGGCCTGGGGGGGAAACATTCAGTACTTC.

Note on this clonotype: Mismatch with germline at one junction end may stem from a read error. The rearrangement joins TRBV12-5 to TRBJ1-4, with D unresolved. The CDR3 loop spans 11 amino acids. The germline CDR1 and CDR2 sequences are LGHNT and FRNRAP. In nucleotides, the CDR3 is TGTGCTAGTGGTTACAATGAAAAACTGTCTTTT. Protein: CASGYNEKLSF.

The chain recombines TRBV27 with TRBJ2-5; D possibly corresponds to TRBD2 (7 bases). With the DNA end fitting TRBJ2-7 better, the J assignment may be wrong. CDR1 and CDR2 (germline): MNHEY, SMNVEV (reference sequence). This CDR3 is built from 14 residues. CDR3 coding DNA: TGTGCCAGCCGCGGGGGCGGGGGCAGGTACGAGCAGTACTTC. This gives the protein CASRGGGGRYEQYF.

V usage is TRBV6-2 or TRBV6-3 and J usage is TRBJ2-5; 12 nucleotides line up with TRBD2. The J call is in doubt because the DNA end fits TRBJ2-1 better. CDR1 and CDR2 (germline): MNHEY, SVGEGT. The CDR3 spans 16 residues. The chain's CDR3 is CASSLRLAGEYNEQFF. CDR3 DNA sequence: TGTGCCAGCAGCCTAAGACTAGCGGGGGAATACAATGAGCAGTTCTTC.

Of note for this clonotype: One junction end does not reproduce the germline sequence, and a read error may be involved. This chain uses TRBV24-1 with TRBJ2-5; D could derive from TRBD1 or TRBD2 (5 bases each). Germline values: CDR1 KGHDR, CDR2 SFDVKD. This CDR3 spans 14 amino acids. CDR3 residues: CATSDSRGRETQYF. Here the CDR3 DNA reads TGTGCAACCAGTGATTCCCGGGGCCGAGAGACCCAGTACTTC.

This clonotype was seen once. The DNA of the CDR3 is TGTGCCAGCAGTGAAAAGGGGAAAGGCAATCAGCCCCAGCATTTT. It codes for CASSEKGKGNQPQHF. V usage is TRBV2 and J usage is TRBJ1-5; possibly TRBD1 for D (5 bases). V dropped 2 bases and J dropped 2 bases, with 10 bases sitting between them. CDR3 length equals 15 residues. Germline V CDR1 and CDR2: SNHLY, FYNNEI.

In its sample, this clonotype was seen a few times. The J gene is TRBJ2-1, the V gene TRBV7-9; perhaps TRBD1 as D (6 bases). This CDR3 region has 15 residues. CDR1 is SEHNR, CDR2 FQNEAQ, per germline (reference sequence). V lost 5 bases and J lost 0, with 11 bases in between. CDR3 nucleotides: TGTGCCAGCAGCCGCCGGGACATCTCCTACAATGAGCAGTTCTTC. Translated, it gives CASSRRDISYNEQFF.

This clonotype was observed a few times. The chain links TRBV20-1 to TRBJ2-7; perhaps TRBD1 as D (6 bases). The CDR3 covers 15 residues. Germline CDR1 DFQATT, CDR2 SNEGSKA (reference sequence). V shed 5 bases and J shed 2 bases, with 19 bases lying between them. CDR3 in DNA: TGCAGTGCTTGGTATCCGGGACATTCCGCCTACGAGCAGTACTTC. Its translation is CSAWYPGHSAYEQYF.

This clonotype was seen more than once but under ten times. The V gene is TRBV15, the J gene TRBJ2-5; D not certain. This CDR3 comprises 12 residues. V shed 2 bases and J shed 5 bases, with 6 bases lying between them. CDR1 and CDR2 from the germline V gene are LNHNV and YYDKDF (reference sequence). The CDR3 DNA is TGTGCCACCAGCAGAAAATGGGAGACCCAGTACTTC. Amino acid sequence: CATSRKWETQYF.

This clonotype came up a few times. CDR3 in amino acids: CASSTKTGDNEQFF. The CDR3 DNA is TGTGCCAGCAGCACAAAGACAGGAGACAATGAGCAGTTCTTC. The chain has TRBV7-6 and TRBJ2-5; tentatively, D is TRBD1 (6 bases). The end of the DNA aligns better with TRBJ2-1, so the J call may be wrong. Germline assignment: CDR1 SGHVS and CDR2 FNYEAQ. This CDR3 spans 14 amino acids.

The chain links TRBV7-3 to TRBJ2-7, with D perhaps matching TRBD2 (7 bases). This CDR3 has 13 amino acids. Trimming took off 5 bases at V and 5 bases at J, with 13 bases between the two ends. Germline V gene lookup returns CDR1 SGHTA and CDR2 FQGTGA. The CDR3 here is CASSIKGGDEQYF. DNA for the CDR3: TGTGCCAGCAGCATTAAAGGGGGGGACGAGCAGTACTTC.

This clonotype was seen a few times. CDR3 nucleotides: TGCGCCAGCTGTATCCCCAACAGGGACCTTAATCAGCCCCAGCATTTT. Translated, it gives CASCIPNRDLNQPQHF. The chain has TRBV5-1 and TRBJ1-5; perhaps TRBD1 as D (6 bases). The CDR3 spans 16 residues. Trimming removed 7 bases at V and 4 bases at J, with 21 bases between. CDR1 and CDR2 (germline): SGHRS, YFSETQ.

The V call is TRBV10-3, the J call TRBJ2-4; TRBD2 matches at 12 bases. Germline CDR1 is ENHRY and CDR2 is SYGVKD. Losses at the gene ends were 6 bases for V and 5 bases for J; bases not matched to a gene: 8. CDR3 size: 16 residues. The CDR3 DNA follows: TGTGCCATCAGCCCCGGGACTAGCGGGTCCCAAAACATTCAGTACTTC. It yields the protein CAISPGTSGSQNIQYF.

The J gene is TRBJ2-3, the V gene TRBV29-1; D assignment may be TRBD1 or TRBD2 (6 bases each). Germline V gene data show CDR1 as SQVTM and CDR2 as ANQGSEA. The CDR3 runs 13 residues. Trimming left V 7 bases short and J 3 bases short, with 14 bases between. Here the CDR3 DNA reads TGCAGCGCTTCCGTAGGGGGGACAGATACGCAGTATTTT. Encoded protein: CSASVGGTDTQYF.

Concerning this clonotype: A much bigger clone sits one base away, suggesting this may be a read error. J is TRBJ1-5 and V is TRBV12-3 or TRBV12-4, with D unresolved. The CDR3 extends over 12 amino acids. The V gene lost 9 bases and the J gene lost 3 bases, with 9 bases spanning the gap. The CDR3 DNA sequence: TGTGCCAGTGGCGGGGACAATCAGCCCCAGCATTTT. Translation: CASGGDNQPQHF.

The rearrangement links TRBV20-1 to TRBJ2-7; 12 bases are shared with TRBD2. CDR1 DFQATT and CDR2 SNEGSKA come from the germline V gene (reference sequence). This CDR3 comprises 15 residues. Trimming at V came to 1 base and at J to 2 bases, leaving 3 bases not matched to a gene. CDR3 DNA: TGCAGTGCTAGAGGTCGACTAGCGGGGGCCTACGAGCAGTACTTC. This gives the protein CSARGRLAGAYEQYF.

The chain combines TRBV7-2 with TRBJ1-2; possible D gene TRBD1, 5 bases. Germline CDR1 reads SGHTA; CDR2 reads FQGNSA. CDR3 size: 13 residues. V lost 5 bases to trimming and J lost 3 bases, with 10 bases between them. This chain's CDR3 is CASSQGLYYGYTF. CDR3 DNA sequence: TGTGCCAGCAGCCAGGGTTTGTACTATGGCTACACCTTC.

The V gene is TRBV12-3 or TRBV12-4, the J gene TRBJ2-6; D is ambiguous. Trimming removed 6 bases from V and 0 bases from J, with 12 bases in between. The length of the CDR3 is 16 residues. DNA for the CDR3: TGTGCCAGCAGCCATACAGTTTTCTCTGGGGCCAACGTCCTGACTTTC. Its translation: CASSHTVFSGANVLTF.

This clonotype showed up just a few times. This CDR3 is CASSLSGLARETQYF. Here the CDR3 DNA reads TGTGCCAGCAGCTTATCGGGACTAGCTAGGGAGACCCAGTACTTC. The rearrangement uses TRBV7-3 and TRBJ2-5; 9 bases align to TRBD2. Germline trimming cut 2 bases from V and 5 bases from J; bases unmatched to any gene: 6. Germline CDR1 reads SGHTA; CDR2 reads FQGTGA. This CDR3 is 15 amino acids long.

Details on this clonotype: Sequence at one end of the junction differs from germline and may be a read error. The V gene is TRBV20-1, the J gene TRBJ2-5; 8 nucleotides align to TRBD2. The J call could be wrong; TRBJ2-7 is a better fit for the DNA end. The CDR3 spans 13 residues. From germline, CDR1 is DFQATT and CDR2 SNEGSKA (reference sequence). In DNA, the CDR3 is TGCAGTGCCGGGGGGGGCCTCTCCGACGAGCAGTACTTC. Residues: CSAGGGLSDEQYF.

Concerning this clonotype itself: A read error may account for a junction end that differs from germline. The chain recombines TRBV4-1 with TRBJ2-7; the match to TRBD1 covers 9 bases. The length of the CDR3 is 15 residues. Germline-derived CDR1 and CDR2 are MGHRA and YSYEKL. This CDR3 is CASSQDDGTGYEHYF. CDR3 nucleotides: TGCGCCAGCAGCCAAGATGATGGGACAGGGTACGAGCACTACTTC.

The chain is built from TRBV3-1 and TRBJ2-7, with 13 bases matching TRBD2. Unmatched junction bases numbered 3, after V lost 1 base and J lost 6 bases. Germline V gives CDR1 LGHDT, CDR2 YNNKEL (reference sequence). The CDR3 loop spans 15 amino acids. CDR3 protein: CASSQGWTSGGEQYF. The CDR3 nucleotides read TGTGCCAGCAGCCAAGGGTGGACTAGCGGGGGCGAGCAGTACTTC.

The chain carries TRBV20-1 and TRBJ2-7, with no clear D. Trimming pared 3 bases from V and 0 bases from J, leaving 6 bases between. Germline loops: CDR1 DFQATT, CDR2 SNEGSKA (reference sequence). This CDR3 has 12 amino acids. CDR3 bases: TGCAGTGCTAGGCCGGCCTCCTACGAGCAGTACTTC. Translation: CSARPASYEQYF.